The 17 T cell receptor beta chains below come from one sample, sequenced in a study of read filtering for tumor transcriptome and immune sequencing. Molecular barcoded adaptors covering alpha/delta and beta/gamma chains were used on around 400 ng RNA. One entry per CDR3 protein, called by TCRdb with MiXCR from the reads. This repertoire shows some 120,000 distinct CDR3 sequences, over 10% found once; its top ten account for more than 9.5%. Sequencing used a population of CD138-negative cells sorted from bone marrow. Receptors originate from a donor aged 40 or over with multiple myeloma.

This clonotype was seen at least ten times. This chain connects TRBV5-1 to TRBJ1-1; 7 nucleotides match TRBD1. With V trimmed by 0 bases and J by 6 bases, 2 bases remained unmatched. The CDR3 has 13 residues. Germline CDR1 and CDR2: SGHRS and YFSETQ. DNA of the CDR3: TGCGCCAGCAGCTTGGAGGGGGCCTCTGAAGCTTTCTTT. Amino acid sequence: CASSLEGASEAFF. Full variable domain (missing parts from reference TRBV5-1 and TRBJ1-1): KAGVTQTPRYLIKTRGQQVTLSCSPISGHRSVSWYQQTPGQGLQFLFEYFSETQRNKGNFPGRFSGRQFSNSRSEMNVSTLELGDSALYLCASSLEGASEAFFGQGTRLTVV.

This clonotype was counted a few times. This sequence joins TRBV7-2 and TRBJ2-2, with D perhaps matching TRBD1 (5 bases). CDR1 and CDR2 from the germline V gene are SGHTA and FQGNSA. Trimming stripped 3 bases from V and 4 bases from J, with 12 bases between. The CDR3 covers 15 residues. The CDR3 reads CASSFSWGSTGELFF. The CDR3 DNA sequence: TGTGCCAGCAGCTTCAGCTGGGGCAGCACCGGGGAGCTGTTTTTT.

This clonotype was observed many times. This chain links TRBV5-4 with TRBJ2-7; D call uncertain. With 7 bases removed from V and 4 bases from J, the gap between germline ends came to 18 bases. CDR1 is SGHNT, CDR2 YYREEE, per germline (reference sequence). The CDR3 runs to 14 residues. CDR3 region: CASAWGRGSYEQYF. CDR3 in DNA: TGTGCCAGCGCTTGGGGTAGAGGAAGTTACGAGCAGTACTTC.

A word on this clonotype: A far larger clone is just one base off, so this is likely a read error. J is TRBJ2-1 and V is TRBV7-3; D is possibly TRBD2 (6 bases). Germline V CDR1 and CDR2: SGHTA, FQGTGA. The CDR3 contains 13 residues. The CDR3 region is CAGSQGLLNEQFF. The CDR3 bases are TGTGCCGGCAGCCAGGGACTCCTCAATGAGCAGTTCTTC.

The V and J genes are TRBV7-9 and TRBJ2-5, with a possible D match to TRBD2 (7 bases). The ends were cut back, 8 bases at V and 2 bases at J, with 15 bases in the middle. The CDR3 consists of 14 residues. The germline gives CDR1 SEHNR, CDR2 FQNEAQ (reference sequence). The CDR3 spells CASAGGAAQETQYF. For the CDR3, the DNA is TGTGCCAGCGCTGGGGGGGCAGCACAAGAGACCCAGTACTTC. The variable domain in full, completed from reference TRBV7-9 and TRBJ2-5, reads DTGVSQNPRHKITKRGQNVTFRCDPISEHNRLYWYRQTLGQGPEFLTYFQNEAQLEKSRLLSDRFSAERPKGSFSTLEIQRTEQGDSAMYLCASAGGAAQETQYFGPGTRLLVL.

There are many counts of this clonotype. The chain uses TRBV25-1 and TRBJ2-5; D is possibly TRBD1 (6 bases). Deletions cut 2 bases from V and 1 base from J, with 8 bases between. Germline CDR1 reads MGHDK; CDR2 reads SYGVNS. This CDR3 is built from 14 residues. The CDR3 is CASSEIGGQETQYF. In nucleotides, the CDR3 is TGTGCCAGCAGTGAAATAGGGGGCCAAGAGACCCAGTACTTC.

This clonotype was detected many times. This chain joins TRBV5-1 and TRBJ2-3; no firm D call. Trimming cost V 0 bases and J 0 bases, with 5 bases left between them. CDR3 length: 14 residues. From germline, CDR1 is SGHRS and CDR2 YFSETQ. The CDR3 region is CASSLEGSTDTQYF. CDR3 sequence (DNA): TGCGCCAGCAGCTTGGAGGGAAGCACAGATACGCAGTATTTT. Full variable domain (remainder filled in from reference TRBV5-1 and TRBJ2-3): KAGVTQTPRYLIKTRGQQVTLSCSPISGHRSVSWYQQTPGQGLQFLFEYFSETQRNKGNFPGRFSGRQFSNSRSEMNVSTLELGDSALYLCASSLEGSTDTQYFGPGTRLTVL.

The chain joins TRBV7-2 to TRBJ2-4; D may be TRBD2 (6 bases). Germline V gene sequence: CDR1 SGHTA, CDR2 FQGNSA. V lost 5 bases and J lost 0, with 17 bases in between. This CDR3 has 17 residues. CDR3 sequence (DNA): TGTGCCAGCAGCGATCAGACTAGGGTGCTAGCCAAAAACATTCAGTACTTC. Amino acid sequence: CASSDQTRVLAKNIQYF.

This clonotype was observed many times. The chain combines TRBV6-2 or TRBV6-3 with TRBJ2-3; D remains ambiguous. The V end lost 6 bases, the J end lost 3 bases, and 7 bases lay between the germline ends. This CDR3 spans 12 amino acids. Germline CDR1 reads MNHEY; CDR2 reads SVGEGT. This chain's CDR3 is CASSFTTDTQYF. CDR3 in DNA: TGTGCCAGCAGCTTTACGACAGATACGCAGTATTTT.

This clonotype appeared many times. V usage is TRBV5-1 and J usage is TRBJ2-1; D perhaps matches TRBD1 (5 bases). Deletions cut 0 bases from V and 8 bases from J, with 18 bases between. The CDR3 sequence is 16 residues long. CDR1 is SGHRS and CDR2 is YFSETQ in the germline V gene. The CDR3 reads CASSLAARAPLDEQFF. In nucleotides, the CDR3 is TGCGCCAGCAGCTTGGCGGCCAGGGCCCCTTTGGATGAGCAGTTCTTC.

This clonotype was counted ten times or more. The rearrangement joins TRBV4-1 to TRBJ2-1, with 13 positions matching TRBD2. V shed 2 bases and J 3 bases; nucleotides not matched to a gene: 7. In germline, CDR1 is MGHRA, CDR2 YSYEKL. This CDR3 is built from 18 residues. The CDR3 sequence is CASSQNSLAGGIYNEQFF. The CDR3 DNA sequence: TGCGCCAGCAGCCAAAACTCACTAGCGGGAGGGATCTACAATGAGCAGTTCTTC.

Comments on this clonotype: With a much larger clone just one base away, this may be a read error. The V call is TRBV28, the J call TRBJ2-5; D is possibly TRBD2 (7 bases). The CDR3 extends over 16 amino acids. Between the trimmed V and J ends, which lost 5 bases and 3 bases, there was a span of 19 bases. Germline values: CDR1 MDHEN, CDR2 SYDVKM. CDR3 loop: CASSIPGRGAEETQYF. CDR3 bases: TGTGCCAGCAGTATACCGGGACGGGGGGCAGAAGAGACCCAGTACTTC.

At least ten counts were recorded for this clonotype. The chain employs TRBV20-1 and TRBJ1-5, with a tentative D call TRBD1 (6 bases). The length of the CDR3 is 16 residues. The V and J ends lost 6 bases and 7 bases respectively, with 25 bases between them. Germline-derived CDR1 and CDR2 are DFQATT and SNEGSKA (reference sequence). The CDR3 DNA reads as TGCAGTGCGCGAGTAGAGGTACTGGGGGCCGGACAGCCCCAGCATTTT. Amino acid sequence: CSARVEVLGAGQPQHF.

This clonotype appeared many times. This chain uses TRBV6-5 with TRBJ2-5; D is ambiguous. The CDR3 covers 13 residues. Trimming stripped 3 bases from V and 7 bases from J, with 12 bases between. CDR1 is MNHEY, CDR2 SVGAGI, per germline. The CDR3 sequence is CASSYRVKSTQYF. CDR3 sequence (DNA): TGTGCCAGCAGTTATCGGGTGAAGTCGACCCAGTACTTC.

This clonotype has just a few counts. The chain joins TRBV5-1 to TRBJ2-5, with 10 nucleotides matching TRBD2. The CDR3 has 18 residues. CDR1 and CDR2 from the germline V gene are SGHRS and YFSETQ. V trimming: 2 bases; J trimming: 1 base; junction bases outside the gene matches: 11. The CDR3 bases are TGCGCCAGCAGCTTCGCCCTAGCGGGGGCTGTCGGCCAAGAGACCCAGTACTTC. Protein sequence: CASSFALAGAVGQETQYF.

As regards this clonotype: At one end, the junction sequence differs from germline, possibly due to a read error. This chain links TRBV7-9 with TRBJ2-1; D is unresolved. Germline CDR1 and CDR2: SEHNR and FQNEAQ (reference sequence). This CDR3 spans 13 amino acids. The CDR3: CACSFYADDEQFF. CDR3 sequence (DNA): TGTGCCTGCAGCTTTTACGCGGATGATGAGCAGTTCTTC.

This clonotype appeared many times. The V and J genes are TRBV10-3 and TRBJ2-3; the D call may be TRBD1 or TRBD2 (5 bases each). CDR1 ENHRY and CDR2 SYGVKD come from the germline V gene. The CDR3 has 14 residues. V was cut by 7 bases and J by 0 bases, with 11 bases left in between. Here the CDR3 DNA reads TGTGCCATCAAAGCCGGGGCCAGCACAGATACGCAGTATTTT. This codes for CAIKAGASTDTQYF.